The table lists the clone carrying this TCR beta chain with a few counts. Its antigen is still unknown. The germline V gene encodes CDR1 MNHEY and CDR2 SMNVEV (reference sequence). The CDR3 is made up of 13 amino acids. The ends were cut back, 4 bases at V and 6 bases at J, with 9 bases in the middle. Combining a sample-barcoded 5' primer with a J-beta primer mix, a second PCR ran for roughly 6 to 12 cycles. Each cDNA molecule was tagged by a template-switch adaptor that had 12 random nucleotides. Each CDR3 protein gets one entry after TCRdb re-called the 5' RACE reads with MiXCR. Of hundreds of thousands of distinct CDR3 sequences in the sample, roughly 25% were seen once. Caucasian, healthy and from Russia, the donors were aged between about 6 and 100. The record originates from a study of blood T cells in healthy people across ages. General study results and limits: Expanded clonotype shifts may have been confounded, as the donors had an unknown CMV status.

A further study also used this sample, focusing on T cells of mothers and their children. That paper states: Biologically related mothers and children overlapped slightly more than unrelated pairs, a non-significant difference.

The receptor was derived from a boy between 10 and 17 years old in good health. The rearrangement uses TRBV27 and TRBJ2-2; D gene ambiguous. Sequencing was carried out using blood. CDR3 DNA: TGTGCCAGCAGTTACCCAGGCCCCGGGGAGCTGTTTTTT. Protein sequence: CASSYPGPGELFF.